The next 11 T cell receptor beta chains were all read from a single sample in a study of blood T cell repertoires in COVID-19. TCRdb keeps only in-frame clones here, not all; method: immunoSEQ multiplex PCR. The repertoire includes tens of thousands of clones, roughly 85% of them detected once, and approximately 3.4% sits in the top ten. The sample comprised peripheral blood. The source is a man in his 60s with acute or convalescent COVID-19.

This chain joins TRBV7-6 and TRBJ1-4; D gene unclear. The CDR3 has 16 residues. From germline, CDR1 is SGHVS and CDR2 FNYEAQ. V lost 5 bases and J lost 0, with 13 bases in between. The CDR3: CASSPRSVATNEKLFF. The CDR3 DNA sequence: TGTGCCAGCAGCCCCCGTTCCGTTGCAACTAATGAAAAACTGTTTTTT.

This clone occurred once. The chain recombines TRBV5-1 with TRBJ1-2; TRBD1 matches at 9 bases. Germline V CDR1 and CDR2: SGHRS, YFSETQ. The ends lost 3 bases at V and 5 bases at J; junction bases unmatched: 11. There are 16 residues in the CDR3. CDR3 loop: CASSSHLRQGEYGYTF. In nucleotides, the CDR3 is TGCGCCAGCAGCTCCCACCTGAGACAGGGGGAGTATGGCTACACCTTC.

This chain links TRBV6-5 with TRBJ2-7, with TRBD1 matching over 9 bases. Germline CDR1 MNHEY, CDR2 SVGAGI. This CDR3 region has 13 residues. J was trimmed by 4 bases and V by 6 bases; bases with no gene match: 4. CDR3 sequence: CASSRDREYEQYF. CDR3 DNA: TGTGCCAGCAGCAGGGACAGGGAATACGAGCAGTACTTC.

J is TRBJ2-1 and V is TRBV2; TRBD2 aligns across 10 bases. Germline lookup yields CDR1 SNHLY and CDR2 FYNNEI. With V trimmed by 5 bases and J by 6 bases, 7 bases remained unmatched. The CDR3 loop spans 15 amino acids. CDR3 nucleotides: TGTGCCAGCAGTTCGACTAGCGGGCCTTTCAATGAGCAGTTCTTC. Translation: CASSSTSGPFNEQFF.

As to this clone: A junction end diverges from the germline sequence, so it may reflect a read error. CDR3 region: CASRAGGPLIPYF. The DNA of the CDR3 is TGTGCCAGCCGGGCGGGAGGGCCGCTCATTCCGTACTTC. The chain has TRBV2 and TRBJ2-4, with TRBD2 matching over 9 bases. The CDR3 runs 13 residues. Germline V gene data show CDR1 as SNHLY and CDR2 as FYNNEI.

The chain combines TRBV18 with TRBJ2-3, with 12 bases aligning to TRBD2. V gave up 2 bases and J gave up 2 bases; unmatched junction bases: 8. The CDR3 sequence is 18 residues long. CDR1 and CDR2 (germline): KGHSH, LQKENI. In nucleotides, the CDR3 is TGTGCCAGCTCACCAAGTTTTGCTAGCGGGAGGGCCACAGATACGCAGTATTTT. Protein sequence: CASSPSFASGRATDTQYF.

This rearrangement joins TRBV18 to TRBJ2-7; the D gene is possibly TRBD2 (6 bases). The CDR3 extends over 15 amino acids. The V and J ends lost 2 bases and 4 bases respectively, with 15 bases between them. Looked up from germline, CDR1 is KGHSH and CDR2 is LQKENI. The CDR3 here is CASSPGGDGWYEQYF. The CDR3 nucleotides read TGTGCCAGCTCACCAGGCGGGGATGGCTGGTACGAGCAGTACTTC.

The genes are TRBV5-4 and TRBJ2-1; 9 bases match TRBD2. The CDR3 length is 15 residues. V shed 0 bases and J 12 bases; nucleotides not matched to a gene: 10. Germline V gives CDR1 SGHNT, CDR2 YYREEE (reference sequence). In nucleotides, the CDR3 is TGTGCCAGCAGCTTGGTTTTAGCGGGAGCTGGTGGGCAGTTCTTC. Translating it yields CASSLVLAGAGGQFF. Full variable domain (rest looked up from reference TRBV5-4 and TRBJ2-1): ETGVTQSPTHLIKTRGQQVTLRCSSQSGHNTVSWYQQALGQGPQFIFQYYREEENGRGNFPPRFSGLQFPNYSSELNVNALELDDSALYLCASSLVLAGAGGQFFGPGTRLTVL.

J is TRBJ2-2 and V is TRBV11-3; D gene unclear. Trimming removed 1 base at V and 5 bases at J, with 5 bases between. Germline lookup yields CDR1 SGHNT and CDR2 YENEEA. This CDR3 has 13 amino acids. The CDR3 nucleotides are TGTGCCAGCAGCTTAGTCTCGACCGGGGAGCTGTTTTTT. Translating gives CASSLVSTGELFF.

The chain combines TRBV7-5 with TRBJ1-5; no DNA check was done on the table's D call, TRBD1. TRBV7-5 is marked as a pseudogene. This CDR3 contains 16 residues. The CDR3 reads CARSSRQGLGNQPQHF. Here the CDR3 DNA reads TGTGCCAGAAGTTCTAGACAGGGGTTGGGCAATCAGCCCCAGCATTTT.

This sequence joins TRBV12-3 or TRBV12-4 and TRBJ2-7; D gene ambiguous. V dropped 1 base and J dropped 2 bases, with 6 bases sitting between them. The CDR3 has 13 residues. CDR3 DNA sequence: TGTGCCAGCAGTTTAGACAGAGCCTACGAGCAGTACTTC. It codes for CASSLDRAYEQYF.